These 20 T cell receptor beta chains were sequenced from one sample in a study of cytomegalovirus exposure and HLA in healthy donors. TCRdb's table, derived via immunoSEQ multiplex PCR, lists solely in-frame clones and lacks some. The sample records tens of thousands of clones, 84% being singletons. The specimen was PBMCs. These receptors all stem from a woman between 18 and 30 years old in good health and CMV-seropositive.

The V call is TRBV4-1, the J call TRBJ1-1; D is possibly TRBD1 (5 bases). This CDR3 is 15 amino acids long. V was shortened by 3 bases and J by 7 bases, with 18 bases between the two germline ends. Germline loops: CDR1 MGHRA, CDR2 YSYEKL. Here the CDR3 DNA reads TGCGCCAGCAGCCACCCTTGGACGGGGGGGAATGAAGCTTTCTTT. This gives the protein CASSHPWTGGNEAFF.

The chain couples TRBV18 to TRBJ2-7, with 8 bases identical to TRBD1. This CDR3 is 18 amino acids long. Germline V gene sequence: CDR1 KGHSH, CDR2 LQKENI. J gave up 5 bases and V 1 base, and 16 bases lay outside the gene matches. The CDR3, as DNA: TGTGCCAGCTCACCACTTCCGCTTAGCGCCAGGGGGCTGAACGAGCAGTACTTC. Protein product: CASSPLPLSARGLNEQYF.

The gene calls are TRBV7-2 and TRBJ2-3; 9 bases map to TRBD1. CDR1 and CDR2 from the germline V gene are SGHTA and FQGNSA. The CDR3 consists of 16 residues. Trimming cost V 5 bases and J 1 base; bases outside gene matches: 7. CDR3 in DNA: TGTGCCAGCAGCAGCCGGACAGGGGTCCGCACAGATACGCAGTATTTT. Encoded protein: CASSSRTGVRTDTQYF.

The CDR3 loop reads CASSPRVGTEETQYF. The CDR3 DNA follows: TGTGCCAGCAGCCCGAGAGTGGGGACAGAAGAGACCCAGTACTTC. This rearrangement joins TRBV14 to TRBJ2-5; 7 bases are shared with TRBD1. The CDR3 has 15 residues. Trimming cost V 4 bases and J 3 bases; bases outside gene matches: 8. Germline V lookup: CDR1 SGHDN, CDR2 FVKESK.

The V gene is TRBV13, the J gene TRBJ2-7; 10 nucleotides line up with TRBD2. Germline assignment: CDR1 PRHDT and CDR2 FYEKMQ (reference sequence). The CDR3 is 15 amino acids. With 0 bases clipped from V and 1 base from J, the junction kept 0 bases outside the gene matches. The CDR3 sequence is CASSLGTSGSYEQYF. The CDR3 DNA is TGTGCCAGCAGCTTAGGGACTAGCGGGTCCTACGAGCAGTACTTC.

The J gene is TRBJ2-5, the V gene TRBV19; 7 nucleotides line up with TRBD1. Losses at the gene ends were 0 bases for V and 5 bases for J; bases not matched to a gene: 12. CDR3 length: 17 amino acids. The germline CDR1 and CDR2 sequences are LNHDA and SQIVND (reference sequence). This chain's CDR3 is CASSIEGRGGGLETQYF. In nucleotides, the CDR3 is TGTGCCAGTAGTATAGAGGGAAGAGGGGGCGGTCTGGAGACCCAGTACTTC.

The chain carries TRBV4-2 and TRBJ2-1, with 13 bases matching TRBD2. The CDR3 length is 19 residues. Germline V gene data show CDR1 as LGHNA and CDR2 as YNFKEQ. V lost 4 bases to trimming and J lost 0 bases; unmatched junction nucleotides: 9. CDR3 bases: TGTGCCAGCAGCCCTAGGGGACTAGCGGGGACTAGCTCCTACAATGAGCAGTTCTTC. Protein product: CASSPRGLAGTSSYNEQFF.

V and J are TRBV6-5 and TRBJ1-4; 9 bases are a match to TRBD1. Germline-derived CDR1 and CDR2 are MNHEY and SVGAGI. The CDR3 is made up of 14 amino acids. V was clipped by 5 bases and J by 5 bases; unmatched bases: 3. CDR3 in amino acids: CASSPGTGNEKLFF. The CDR3 region has the DNA TGTGCCAGCAGTCCCGGGACAGGGAATGAAAAACTGTTTTTT.

V gene TRBV6-1 combines with J gene TRBJ2-7; D is possibly TRBD2 (7 bases). Trimming stripped 9 bases from V and 3 bases from J, with 12 bases between. CDR1 is MNHNS, CDR2 SASEGT, per germline. The CDR3 is 12 amino acids. The CDR3 region has the DNA TGTGCCAGTGGGGAGGGGGTCTACGAGCAGTACTTC. Protein sequence: CASGEGVYEQYF.

The genes are TRBV11-3 and TRBJ2-7, with a possible D match to TRBD1 (6 bases). Per germline, CDR1 SGHNT and CDR2 YENEEA. The CDR3 consists of 13 residues. The ends were cut back, 3 bases at V and 3 bases at J, with 9 bases in the middle. CDR3 loop: CASSFLQGYEQYF. CDR3 nucleotide sequence: TGTGCCAGCAGCTTTTTACAGGGCTACGAGCAGTACTTC.

The rearrangement joins TRBV28 to TRBJ1-5; D is unclear. CDR1 is MDHEN and CDR2 is SYDVKM in the germline V gene. Trimming shortened V by 6 bases and J by 4 bases, and 10 bases separated the two germline ends. The CDR3 covers 13 residues. CDR3 amino acids: CASSPSRNQPQHF. CDR3 nucleotides: TGTGCCAGCAGCCCCTCCAGGAATCAGCCCCAGCATTTT.

The V gene is TRBV2, the J gene TRBJ1-1; possible D gene TRBD1, 5 bases. CDR3 length: 14 residues. Germline V gene sequence: CDR1 SNHLY, CDR2 FYNNEI. V was trimmed by 8 bases and J by 1 base, leaving 14 bases between them. The CDR3 DNA sequence: TGTGCCAGCGGGAGGGGTCAGGGGAACACTGAAGCTTTCTTT. It translates to CASGRGQGNTEAFF.

The V and J genes are TRBV5-1 and TRBJ1-4; TRBD1 might be the D (5 bases). CDR1 and CDR2 from the germline V gene are SGHRS and YFSETQ. The V and J ends lost 7 bases and 3 bases respectively, with 16 bases between them. The CDR3 is 15 amino acids. The CDR3 reads CASGTLGGANEKLFF. The CDR3 bases are TGCGCCAGCGGTACCCTGGGGGGGGCTAATGAAAAACTGTTTTTT.

V gene TRBV4-1 combines with J gene TRBJ2-1; D gene ambiguous. The V end was cut by 0 bases, the J end by 3 bases, with 12 bases between. This CDR3 has 16 residues. Germline V gene lookup returns CDR1 MGHRA and CDR2 YSYEKL. The CDR3: CASSQDASSGYNEQFF. In nucleotides, the CDR3 is TGCGCCAGCAGCCAAGACGCGAGTTCGGGCTACAATGAGCAGTTCTTC.

V usage is TRBV19 and J usage is TRBJ2-1, with D uncertain. From germline, CDR1 is LNHDA and CDR2 SQIVND (reference sequence). Trimming removed 3 bases from V and 2 bases from J, with 11 bases in between. This CDR3 contains 15 residues. The CDR3 protein is CASSISESPYNEQFF. CDR3 in DNA: TGTGCCAGTAGTATCTCGGAGTCCCCCTACAATGAGCAGTTCTTC.

The sample holds a few counts of this clone. The chain uses TRBV7-2 and TRBJ2-7, with 12 nucleotides matching TRBD2. The trim removed 0 bases at V and 1 base at J, leaving 4 bases unmatched. The CDR3 is 17 amino acids. Looked up from germline, CDR1 is SGHTA and CDR2 is FQGNSA. DNA for the CDR3: TGTGCCAGCAGCTTAGCTTCTAGCGGGGGGGCTTCCTACGAGCAGTACTTC. It encodes CASSLASSGGASYEQYF. Looking up the rest from reference TRBV7-2 and TRBJ2-7 gives the full variable domain: GAGVSQSPSNKVTEKGKDVELRCDPISGHTALYWYRQSLGQGLEFLIYFQGNSAPDKSGLPSDRFSAERTGGSVSTLTIQRTQQEDSAVYLCASSLASSGGASYEQYFGPGTRLTVT.

The V and J genes are TRBV2 and TRBJ2-1; no firm D call. Germline values: CDR1 SNHLY, CDR2 FYNNEI. V lost 7 bases, J lost 0 bases, and 10 bases lay in between. CDR3 length: 14 residues. CDR3 in amino acids: CASNGGSSYNEQFF. The DNA of the CDR3 is TGTGCCAGCAATGGCGGTAGCTCCTACAATGAGCAGTTCTTC.

V and J are TRBV14 and TRBJ1-2; D gene unclear. Germline loops: CDR1 SGHDN, CDR2 FVKESK. The CDR3 totals 13 residues. V gave up 3 bases and J gave up 13 bases, with 18 bases separating them. Here the CDR3 DNA reads TGTGCCAGCAGCCACGGAGGGTTTGAGTTAGGCACCTTC. Translation gives CASSHGGFELGTF.

The gene calls are TRBV2 and TRBJ2-7; weak D call: TRBD2 (5 bases). CDR3 length: 13 amino acids. Trimming shortened V by 7 bases and J by 3 bases, and 13 bases separated the two germline ends. Germline values: CDR1 SNHLY, CDR2 FYNNEI. The CDR3 DNA sequence: TGTGCCAGCAAGGACCGGGGATACTACGAGCAGTACTTC. It is translated as CASKDRGYYEQYF.

The J gene is TRBJ1-5, the V gene TRBV30; TRBD1 might be the D (6 bases). The V end was cut by 7 bases, the J end by 1 base, with 20 bases between. Looked up from germline, CDR1 is GTSNPN and CDR2 is SVGIG (reference sequence). This CDR3 is built from 16 residues. CDR3 in amino acids: CAFVAGGPLSNQPQHF. Written as DNA, the CDR3 is TGTGCCTTCGTGGCGGGGGGGCCCTTAAGCAATCAGCCCCAGCATTTT.